This is a list of T cell receptor beta chains from one sample in a study of blood T cell repertoires in COVID-19. Libraries were prepared by immunoSEQ multiplex PCR; TCRdb keeps only in-frame clonotypes and omits some of them. The data show under 200,000 clones, around 86% seen once. Specimen: peripheral blood. These receptors were obtained from a man in his 70s who had recovered from COVID-19. Both conserved end residues are part of each CDR3. D genes are given only for firm matches. Where a row states a size, it is once, few, many or the class of an expanded clone; other rows omit it.

j_call: TRBJ1-2; clone_size: -; v_call: TRBV28; d_call: -; cdr3_nt: TGTGCCAGCAGTTTGGACTCATATGGCTACACCTTC; cdr3_aa: CASSLDSYGYTF
j_call: TRBJ2-7; clone_size: -; v_call: TRBV13; d_call: -; cdr3_nt: TGTGCCAGCAGCCCCGGACTCAGAGGCGAGCAGTACTTC; cdr3_aa: CASSPGLRGEQYF
j_call: TRBJ2-1; clone_size: few; v_call: TRBV7-8; d_call: TRBD1; cdr3_nt: TGTGCCAGCAGCTTAGGGGGACAGGGGAGTACGTACAATGAGCAGTTCTTC; cdr3_aa: CASSLGGQGSTYNEQFF
j_call: TRBJ1-1; clone_size: -; v_call: TRBV10-1; d_call: -; cdr3_nt: TGCGCCAGCAGTGATGGGCGAGCTGAAGCTTTCTTT; cdr3_aa: CASSDGRAEAFF
j_call: TRBJ1-1; clone_size: -; v_call: TRBV19; d_call: TRBD1; cdr3_nt: TGTGCCAGTAGGGGACAGGGGGCTGGGACTGAAGCTTTCTTT; cdr3_aa: CASRGQGAGTEAFF
j_call: TRBJ1-5; clone_size: -; v_call: TRBV4-1; d_call: TRBD1; cdr3_nt: TGCGCCAGCAGCTACCGACAGGGAGGCAATCAGCCCCAGCATTTT; cdr3_aa: CASSYRQGGNQPQHF
j_call: TRBJ1-5; clone_size: -; v_call: TRBV28; d_call: -; cdr3_nt: TGTGCCAGCAGTTTATGGGGGCGCCCGGTACATCAGCCCCAGCATTTT; cdr3_aa: CASSLWGRPVHQPQHF
j_call: TRBJ1-6; clone_size: few; v_call: TRBV3-1/TRBV3-2; d_call: -; cdr3_nt: TGTGCCAGCAGCCAACGGGGACTCGGTAATTCACCCCTCCACTTT; cdr3_aa: CASSQRGLGNSPLHF
j_call: TRBJ1-5; clone_size: -; v_call: TRBV7-2; d_call: TRBD1; cdr3_nt: TGTGCCAGCAGCCGTAAAGGGGGCGGAGATCAGCCCCAGCATTTT; cdr3_aa: CASSRKGGGDQPQHF
j_call: TRBJ1-4; clone_size: -; v_call: TRBV5-4; d_call: -; cdr3_nt: TGTGCCAGCAGCCCGGACAGTTATAATGAAAAACTGTTTTTT; cdr3_aa: CASSPDSYNEKLFF
j_call: TRBJ2-7; clone_size: once; v_call: TRBV9; d_call: TRBD1; cdr3_nt: TGTGCCAGCAGCGTAGAGGGGACAGGGATCTACGAGCAGTACTTC; cdr3_aa: CASSVEGTGIYEQYF
j_call: TRBJ1-3; clone_size: -; v_call: TRBV7-9; d_call: -; cdr3_nt: TGTGCCAGCAGCCCGCAGGGTGGGGGAAACACCATATATTTT; cdr3_aa: CASSPQGGGNTIYF
j_call: TRBJ2-1; clone_size: -; v_call: TRBV5-1; d_call: -; cdr3_nt: TGCGCCAGCAGCGGCGGGACTCAGAGCTCCTACAATGAGCAGTTCTTC; cdr3_aa: CASSGGTQSSYNEQFF
j_call: TRBJ1-4; clone_size: -; v_call: TRBV5-1; d_call: TRBD1; cdr3_nt: TGCGCCAGCAGCGCCGTAGACAGGGAAAATAATGAAAAACTGTTTTTT; cdr3_aa: CASSAVDRENNEKLFF
j_call: TRBJ1-4; clone_size: -; v_call: TRBV18; d_call: -; cdr3_nt: TGTGCCAGCTCACCAGAAGACAGGATGGGGGAAAAACTGTTTTTT; cdr3_aa: CASSPEDRMGEKLFF
j_call: TRBJ2-2; clone_size: few; v_call: TRBV4-1; d_call: TRBD2; cdr3_nt: TGCGCCAGCAGCCAATTTACTAGCGGGAGACCCGGGGAGCTGTTTTTT; cdr3_aa: CASSQFTSGRPGELFF
j_call: TRBJ1-5; clone_size: -; v_call: TRBV27; d_call: -; cdr3_nt: TGTGCCAGCAGTACAGGAGAGCTCAGGCAGCCCCAGCATTTT; cdr3_aa: CASSTGELRQPQHF
j_call: TRBJ2-1; clone_size: once; v_call: TRBV4-2; d_call: TRBD2; cdr3_nt: TGTGCCAGCAGCCAAGGATCTAGCGGGAGTTCCTACAATGAGCAGTTCTTC; cdr3_aa: CASSQGSSGSSYNEQFF
j_call: TRBJ2-1; clone_size: -; v_call: TRBV7-8; d_call: TRBD1; cdr3_nt: TGTGCCAGCAGCCCCAGGGACAGAGATTACAATGAGCAGTTCTTC; cdr3_aa: CASSPRDRDYNEQFF
j_call: TRBJ2-1; clone_size: -; v_call: TRBV5-8; d_call: TRBD2; cdr3_nt: TGTGCCAGCACCTGGGGCCGGACTAGTAGACACAATGAGCAGTTCTTC; cdr3_aa: CASTWGRTSRHNEQFF